The entry that follows covers one T cell receptor beta chain sequence. This record comes from a study of T cell responses to AZD1222 COVID-19 vaccine. Data came from immunoSEQ multiplex PCR; TCRdb stores just in-frame clones and leaves some out. The table records 150,000 to 200,000 clones, under 95% of them present only once. The V and J ends lost 3 bases and 2 bases respectively, with 15 bases between them. This CDR3 spans 16 amino acids. Germline V lookup: CDR1 SGHDT, CDR2 YYEEEE. This receptor was taken from an adult who received the AZD1222 COVID-19 vaccine. J is TRBJ1-5 and V is TRBV5-6, with D unresolved. The material sequenced was peripheral blood, taken 28 days after the second AZD1222 dose. The CDR3: CASSSLSGSGNQPQHF. CDR3 nucleotide sequence: TGTGCCAGCAGCTCCCTCTCGGGGTCGGGCAATCAGCCCCAGCATTTT. Supplemented by reference TRBV5-6 and TRBJ1-5, the full variable domain reads DAGVTQSPTHLIKTRGQQVTLRCSPKSGHDTVSWYQQALGQGPQFIFQYYEEEERQRGNFPDRFSGHQFPNYSSELNVNALLLGDSALYLCASSSLSGSGNQPQHFGDGTRLSIL.